The rows below give T cell receptor beta chains drawn from one sample of a study of OX40 agonist ivuxolimab in advanced cancers. Sequenced by immunoSEQ multiplex PCR; TCRdb stores in-frame clones only, minus some. This sample has some 59,000 clones, with about nine tenths found just once. The sequencing here drew on CD4+ or CD8+ T cells sorted from blood, taken in a trial of the OX40 agonist ivuxolimab. These receptors were collected from an adult with an advanced solid tumor such as melanoma, head and neck, liver or kidney cancer. CDR3s include the opening cysteine and the closing phenylalanine or tryptophan. The D gene is left open where the match is weak. Size values are once, few and many counts, or a class for expanded clones, and some rows have none.

TRBV4-1	NA	NA	TRBJ1-1	CASRGQLKNTEAFF	TGCGCCAGCAGGGGCCAGTTGAAGAACACTGAAGCTTTCTTT
TRBV6-5	NA	few	TRBJ2-5	CASRIGPSQETQYF	TGTGCCAGCAGAATAGGACCTTCGCAAGAGACCCAGTACTTC
TRBV7-9	NA	NA	TRBJ2-5	CASSLDEVVQPQETQYF	TGTGCCAGCAGCTTAGACGAAGTGGTACAACCCCAAGAGACCCAGTACTTC
TRBV29-1	NA	NA	TRBJ2-7	CSVVGEDYSYEQYF	TGCAGCGTTGTCGGGGAGGATTACTCCTACGAGCAGTACTTC
TRBV28	TRBD2	NA	TRBJ2-7	CASNAGGPVYEQYF	TGTGCCAGCAACGCGGGAGGGCCTGTATACGAGCAGTACTTC
TRBV7-9	NA	NA	TRBJ2-2	CASSLKMESNTGELFF	TGTGCCAGCAGCTTAAAGATGGAATCGAACACCGGGGAGCTGTTTTTT
TRBV19	NA	NA	TRBJ2-1	CASSMGSYYNEQFF	TGTGCCAGTAGTATGGGCAGCTACTACAATGAGCAGTTCTTC
TRBV6-1	TRBD1	NA	TRBJ2-7	CASRTGTGHYEQYF	TGTGCCAGCAGGACCGGGACAGGGCACTACGAGCAGTACTTC
TRBV7-8	NA	NA	TRBJ1-6	CASSLTGANYNSPLHF	TGTGCCAGCAGCTTGACAGGAGCTAACTATAATTCACCCCTCCACTTT
TRBV28	NA	once	TRBJ2-3	CASSEWLTTKYRRRTDTQYF	TGTGCCAGCAGCGAGTGGCTCACGACAAAATACAGGCGGCGCACAGATACGCAGTATTTT
TRBV7-9	TRBD1	NA	TRBJ2-7	CASSSGQGLTYEQYF	TGTGCCAGCAGCTCCGGACAGGGGCTAACCTACGAGCAGTACTTC
TRBV30	TRBD2	NA	TRBJ2-7	CAWSRRLAPYEQYF	TGTGCCTGGAGTCGTAGACTAGCGCCGTACGAGCAGTACTTC
TRBV5-1	TRBD2	NA	TRBJ2-3	CASSFLAGGDTQYF	TGCGCCAGCAGCTTCCTGGCCGGGGGGGATACGCAGTATTTT
TRBV7-3	TRBD1	NA	TRBJ2-7	CASSQTDREPYEQYF	TGCGCCAGCAGCCAAACGGACAGGGAGCCCTACGAGCAGTACTTC
TRBV27	TRBD2	NA	TRBJ2-1	CASSFVAGAREQFF	TGTGCCAGCAGTTTCGTAGCGGGGGCGAGAGAGCAGTTCTTC
TRBV28	TRBD2	NA	TRBJ2-7	CASIAGGPTYEQYF	TGTGCCAGCATAGCGGGAGGGCCCACCTACGAGCAGTACTTC
TRBV18	TRBD1	once	TRBJ2-5	CASGEQALQGETQYF	TGTGCCAGCGGGGAACAGGCCCTACAGGGGGAGACCCAGTACTTC
TRBV5-1	NA	NA	TRBJ2-1	CASSFGGFNEQFF	TGCGCCAGCAGCTTTGGGGGGTTCAATGAGCAGTTCTTC
TRBV7-3	NA	NA	TRBJ1-2	CASSRTPGGEGGYTF	TGTGCCAGCAGCCGCACGCCGGGGGGGGAGGGCGGCTACACCTTC
TRBV11-2	NA	NA	TRBJ2-1	CASSPTSSYNEQFF	TGTGCCAGCAGCCCAACGAGCTCCTACAATGAGCAGTTCTTC
TRBV4-1	TRBD1	NA	TRBJ1-2	CASSQPTGGQGYGYTF	TGCGCCAGCAGCCAACCGACAGGGGGGCAGGGCTATGGCTACACCTTC
TRBV2	NA	NA	TRBJ1-1	CAVKTVLAEAFF	TGTGCCGTAAAGACAGTTTTGGCTGAAGCTTTCTTT
TRBV5-1	NA	few	TRBJ1-5	CASSLGGAGNQPQHF	TGCGCCAGCAGCTTGGGCGGGGCGGGCAATCAGCCCCAGCATTTT
TRBV29-1	NA	NA	TRBJ1-1	CSVSGANTEAFF	TGCAGCGTTTCGGGGGCGAACACTGAAGCTTTCTTT
TRBV10-3	NA	NA	TRBJ2-7	CAISESTGGEQYF	TGTGCCATCAGTGAGTCAACAGGAGGGGAGCAGTACTTC
TRBV5-1	NA	NA	TRBJ2-7	CASSLEGRSGEQYF	TGCGCCAGCAGCTTGGAGGGACGATCAGGTGAGCAGTACTTC
TRBV20-1	NA	NA	TRBJ2-3	CSAPRLDTQYF	TGCAGTGCACCTCGTTTAGATACGCAGTATTTT
TRBV1	NA	NA	TRBJ2-7	CTSSQEGSGNSYEQYF	TGCACCAGCAGCCAAGAGGGTAGCGGGAATTCCTACGAGCAGTACTTC
TRBV21-1	NA	few	TRBJ2-4	CASSPQQGTGLDKNIQYF	TGTGCCAGCAGCCCCCAACAGGGGACAGGGTTGGACAAAAACATTCAGTACTTC
TRBV10-3	TRBD1	NA	TRBJ2-3	CAISESPGQGADTQYF	TGTGCCATCAGTGAGTCACCGGGACAGGGGGCAGATACGCAGTATTTT
TRBV28	NA	NA	TRBJ2-7	CASSFSAIYEQYF	TGTGCCAGCAGTTTTTCGGCCATCTACGAGCAGTACTTC
TRBV30	NA	NA	TRBJ2-7	CAWSVPQGTYEQYF	TGTGCCTGGAGTGTACCCCAGGGAACCTACGAGCAGTACTTC
TRBV2	NA	NA	TRBJ1-4	CAGGGGHNEKLFF	TGTGCCGGAGGTGGGGGGCACAATGAAAAACTGTTTTTT
TRBV2	NA	NA	TRBJ2-2	CASSEPSGPLFF	TGTGCCAGCAGCGAGCCATCTGGACCGTTGTTTTTT
TRBV27	NA	NA	TRBJ2-1	CASSFEPAALWYNEQFF	TGTGCCAGCAGTTTCGAACCGGCAGCCCTCTGGTACAATGAGCAGTTCTTC
TRBV28	NA	NA	TRBJ1-3	CASSPPGASGNTIYF	TGTGCCAGCAGTCCACCGGGGGCCTCTGGAAACACCATATATTTT
TRBV5-4	NA	NA	TRBJ2-2	CASSPRPPDRGLAGAGELFF	TGTGCCAGCAGCCCAAGACCGCCGGACAGGGGCCTAGCGGGAGCCGGGGAGCTGTTTTTT
TRBV10-3	TRBD1	NA	TRBJ2-1	CAISEPKTGYNEQFF	TGTGCCATCAGTGAGCCCAAGACAGGGTACAATGAGCAGTTCTTC
TRBV7-2	NA	once	TRBJ2-1	CASSLRASYNEQFF	TGTGCCAGCAGCCTACGGGCCTCCTACAATGAGCAGTTCTTC
TRBV18	TRBD1	NA	TRBJ2-7	CASSNTGGTYEQYF	TGTGCCAGCTCGAACACAGGGGGGACCTACGAGCAGTACTTC
TRBV28	TRBD1	NA	TRBJ1-5	CASSSNRGWSNQPQHF	TGTGCCAGCAGTTCAAACAGGGGTTGGAGCAATCAGCCCCAGCATTTT
TRBV18	TRBD2	NA	TRBJ2-7	CASSPTRGGGYEQYF	TGTGCCAGCTCACCGACCCGTGGGGGGGGATACGAGCAGTACTTC
TRBV6-5	NA	once	TRBJ2-7	CASSKTGSGSYEQYF	TGTGCCAGCAGTAAAACAGGGTCAGGATCCTACGAGCAGTACTTC
TRBV7-9	TRBD2	NA	TRBJ2-1	CASTWGLAGDEQFF	TGTGCCAGCACCTGGGGACTAGCGGGTGATGAGCAGTTCTTC
TRBV7-9	TRBD1	NA	TRBJ1-2	CASSLISQGVYGYTF	TGTGCCAGCAGCTTAATTTCACAGGGGGTCTATGGCTACACCTTC
TRBV19	NA	NA	TRBJ2-1	CASMSSDSYNEQFF	TGTGCCAGTATGAGTAGCGACTCCTACAATGAGCAGTTCTTC
TRBV5-1	NA	NA	TRBJ2-7	CASSLGGYEQYF	TGCGCCAGCAGCTTAGGGGGCTACGAGCAGTACTTC
TRBV7-3	NA	NA	TRBJ2-7	CASSLAQKQYF	TGTGCCAGCAGCTTAGCCCAAAAGCAGTACTTC